These 26 T cell receptor beta chains were all obtained from the same sample, sequenced in a study of T cell responses to AZD1222 COVID-19 vaccine. Assay: immunoSEQ multiplex PCR; the TCRdb copy retains only in-frame clones and omits some. The sample contains about 100,000 clones, 87% of which appear only once. The sequencing here drew on peripheral blood, taken on day 0 of AZD1222 vaccination. These receptors originate from an adult in good health.

This chain joins TRBV27 and TRBJ2-1, with D hard to call. Germline V CDR1 and CDR2: MNHEY, SMNVEV (reference sequence). This CDR3 spans 13 amino acids. Trimming shortened V by 6 bases and J by 4 bases, and 10 bases separated the two germline ends. CDR3 residues: CASRWDRYNEQFF. Written as DNA, the CDR3 is TGTGCCAGCAGGTGGGATCGGTACAATGAGCAGTTCTTC.

This chain links TRBV5-6 with TRBJ2-1; possibly TRBD2 for D (5 bases). This CDR3 comprises 14 residues. CDR1 is SGHDT, CDR2 YYEEEE, per germline. V was cut by 2 bases and J by 5 bases, with 11 bases left in between. The CDR3: CASSFGGSNNEQFF. In DNA, the CDR3 is TGTGCCAGCAGCTTTGGCGGGTCAAACAATGAGCAGTTCTTC.

CDR3 protein: CASSFWGVQYF. For the CDR3, the DNA is TGTGCCAGTAGTTTCTGGGGTGTGCAGTACTTC. This rearrangement joins TRBV19 to TRBJ2-7; no reliable D call. This CDR3 spans 11 amino acids. From germline, CDR1 is LNHDA and CDR2 SQIVND (reference sequence). V lost 5 bases to trimming and J lost 9 bases, with 11 bases between them.

The V call is TRBV7-8, the J call TRBJ2-1, with 11 bases aligning to TRBD2. CDR3 length equals 15 residues. Germline V gene sequence: CDR1 SGHVS, CDR2 FQNEAQ. Trimming removed 6 bases from V and 2 bases from J; junction bases left unmatched: 3. The chain's CDR3 is CASRLAGGPYNEQFF. CDR3 nucleotide sequence: TGTGCCAGCAGGCTAGCGGGAGGCCCCTACAATGAGCAGTTCTTC.

J is TRBJ2-7 and V is TRBV6-5; D might be TRBD1 (6 bases). Germline loops: CDR1 MNHEY, CDR2 SVGAGI. The CDR3 is 15 residues long. V lost 5 bases and J 3 bases, leaving 17 bases between the germline ends. CDR3 bases: TGTGCCAGCAGTAAACAACAGGGAGTGAACTACGAGCAGTACTTC. It translates to CASSKQQGVNYEQYF.

The chain recombines TRBV29-1 with TRBJ2-3; unclear D gene. Looked up from germline, CDR1 is SQVTM and CDR2 is ANQGSEA. V lost 7 bases and J lost 4, with 9 bases in between. The CDR3 extends over 11 amino acids. CDR3 loop: CSGKSSDTQYF. The CDR3, as DNA: TGCAGCGGGAAGAGCTCAGATACGCAGTATTTT.

The CDR3 DNA reads as TGTGCCAGCAGCTTGGGGCAGGGAGGGCCTGGGTCACCCCTCCACTTT. Translating it yields CASSLGQGGPGSPLHF. The chain carries TRBV5-4 and TRBJ1-6; D perhaps matches TRBD1 (5 bases). Between the trimmed V and J ends, which lost 0 bases and 10 bases, there was a span of 17 bases. Germline assignment: CDR1 SGHNT and CDR2 YYREEE (reference sequence). There are 16 residues in the CDR3.

This CDR3 is CSASRHRGSGANVLTF. The DNA of the CDR3 is TGCAGTGCTAGTAGACACAGGGGCTCTGGGGCCAACGTCCTGACTTTC. The V and J genes are TRBV20-1 and TRBJ2-6; 7 bases align to TRBD1. Germline V gives CDR1 DFQATT, CDR2 SNEGSKA (reference sequence). Trimming removed 3 bases from V and 0 bases from J; junction bases left unmatched: 5. CDR3 size: 16 residues.

The chain combines TRBV14 with TRBJ1-2; the D is unclear. The germline CDR1 and CDR2 sequences are SGHDN and FVKESK. This CDR3 spans 13 amino acids. V lost 0 bases and J lost 8, with 10 bases in between. CDR3 in amino acids: CASSQDTQWGYTF. The CDR3 DNA sequence: TGTGCCAGCAGCCAAGATACTCAGTGGGGCTACACCTTC.

This clone was counted only a few times. V gene TRBV14 combines with J gene TRBJ2-7; 14 bases line up with TRBD2. The CDR3 covers 16 residues. CDR1 and CDR2 (germline): SGHDN, FVKESK. Trimming cost V 4 bases and J 5 bases; bases outside gene matches: 7. CDR3 residues: CASSRRRLAGGHEQYF. The DNA of the CDR3 is TGTGCCAGCAGCCGAAGAAGACTAGCGGGAGGGCACGAGCAGTACTTC.

This sequence joins TRBV30 and TRBJ2-6; D call uncertain. V lost 1 base to trimming and J lost 4 bases, with 5 bases between them. Germline V gene data show CDR1 as GTSNPN and CDR2 as SVGIG (reference sequence). The CDR3 extends over 13 amino acids. The CDR3 reads CAWSASGANVLTF. The CDR3 DNA reads TGTGCCTGGAGTGCATCCGGGGCCAACGTCCTGACTTTC.

The CDR3 spells CASSLAQSRQHGELFF. CDR3 DNA sequence: TGCGCCAGCAGCTTGGCGCAATCTAGGCAACACGGGGAGCTGTTTTTT. The J gene is TRBJ2-2, the V gene TRBV5-1; D gene ambiguous. Trimming cost V 0 bases and J 7 bases, with 16 bases left between them. CDR1 and CDR2 from the germline V gene are SGHRS and YFSETQ. The CDR3 runs to 16 residues. The entire variable domain, with the rest obtained from reference TRBV5-1 and TRBJ2-2, is as follows: KAGVTQTPRYLIKTRGQQVTLSCSPISGHRSVSWYQQTPGQGLQFLFEYFSETQRNKGNFPGRFSGRQFSNSRSEMNVSTLELGDSALYLCASSLAQSRQHGELFFGEGSRLTVL.

The genes are TRBV7-8 and TRBJ1-1; the D gene is possibly TRBD1 (6 bases). Germline V gene lookup returns CDR1 SGHVS and CDR2 FQNEAQ. Trimming left V 5 bases short and J 4 bases short, with 17 bases between. CDR3 size: 15 residues. CDR3 DNA sequence: TGTGCCAGCAGCCCGGTCGCGGGGGCAGTCACTGAAGCTTTCTTT. Translation gives CASSPVAGAVTEAFF.

The chain is built from TRBV28 and TRBJ2-3; 14 nucleotides align to TRBD2. The V gene end was trimmed by 5 bases and the J gene end by 3 bases; junction bases not matched to a gene: 10. Germline CDR1 reads MDHEN; CDR2 reads SYDVKM. This CDR3 has 18 residues. CDR3 sequence (DNA): TGTGCCAGCAGTCTGACCGGGACTAGCGGGAGAGCTACAGATACGCAGTATTTT. It encodes CASSLTGTSGRATDTQYF.

The rearrangement uses TRBV7-9 and TRBJ2-3; 10 nucleotides agree with TRBD2. The CDR3 has 14 residues. With 5 bases clipped from V and 6 bases from J, the junction kept 5 bases outside the gene matches. Germline CDR1 reads SEHNR; CDR2 reads FQNEAQ (reference sequence). Written as DNA, the CDR3 is TGTGCCAGCAGCACTAGCGGGAACTTGGATACGCAGTATTTT. Translation: CASSTSGNLDTQYF.

Note on this clone: One end of the junction does not line up with germline, which may come from a read error. The chain employs TRBV6-2 or TRBV6-3 and TRBJ1-5, with D possibly matching TRBD1 (6 bases). Germline V gives CDR1 MNHEY, CDR2 SVGEGT. This CDR3 has 14 residues. The CDR3 loop reads CASSNSDRIQPQHF. The CDR3 DNA follows: TGTGCCAGCAGTAACTCCGACAGGATACAGCCCCAGCATTTT.

The rearrangement uses TRBV5-1 and TRBJ1-2, with D possibly being TRBD1 (5 bases). Trimming took 0 bases from V and 7 from J, leaving 10 bases between them. Germline values: CDR1 SGHRS, CDR2 YFSETQ. This CDR3 is built from 13 residues. The CDR3 spells CASSLEQEGGYTF. In DNA, the CDR3 is TGCGCCAGCAGCTTGGAACAGGAGGGTGGCTACACCTTC.

The rearrangement uses TRBV29-1 and TRBJ1-3; TRBD1 is a possible D gene (6 bases). V was cut by 4 bases and J by 2 bases, with 9 bases left in between. The CDR3 sequence is 13 residues long. The germline CDR1 and CDR2 sequences are SQVTM and ANQGSEA. CDR3 coding DNA: TGCAGCGTTGGACGACAGGCTGGAAACACCATATATTTT. As protein: CSVGRQAGNTIYF.

The rearrangement joins TRBV2 to TRBJ1-5; D remains unclear. The CDR3 loop spans 12 amino acids. Germline values: CDR1 SNHLY, CDR2 FYNNEI. Trimming shortened V by 4 bases and J by 4 bases, and 5 bases separated the two germline ends. CDR3 in amino acids: CASSVDNQPQHF. The DNA for the CDR3 is TGTGCCAGCAGTGTGGATAATCAGCCCCAGCATTTT.

V is TRBV4-2 and J is TRBJ1-2; D may be TRBD1 (5 bases). Deletions cut 1 base from V and 10 bases from J, with 19 bases between. The CDR3 has 15 residues. Germline lookup yields CDR1 LGHNA and CDR2 YNFKEQ. This CDR3 reads CASSQVMSRDSPYTF. The DNA of the CDR3 is TGTGCCAGCAGCCAAGTAATGTCTCGGGACTCTCCCTACACCTTC.

The chain links TRBV7-2 to TRBJ1-1, with D unclear. The V end lost 1 base, the J end lost 5 bases, and 11 bases lay between the germline ends. This CDR3 has 14 amino acids. The V gene's germline CDR1 is SGHTA and CDR2 FQGNSA. CDR3 amino acids: CASSLVASATEAFF. The DNA of the CDR3 is TGTGCCAGCAGCTTAGTGGCCAGCGCGACTGAAGCTTTCTTT. Full variable domain (missing parts from reference TRBV7-2 and TRBJ1-1): GAGVSQSPSNKVTEKGKDVELRCDPISGHTALYWYRQSLGQGLEFLIYFQGNSAPDKSGLPSDRFSAERTGGSVSTLTIQRTQQEDSAVYLCASSLVASATEAFFGQGTRLTVV.

The chain has TRBV9 and TRBJ2-3; no clear D gene. CDR1 is SGDLS and CDR2 is YYNGEE in the germline V gene. The CDR3 loop spans 16 amino acids. V dropped 8 bases and J dropped 3 bases, with 22 bases sitting between them. In DNA form, the CDR3 reads TGTGCCAGTCACCCAGGCAGGTCTTTTATTACAGATACGCAGTATTTT. Translated, it gives CASHPGRSFITDTQYF.

The chain uses TRBV24-1 and TRBJ1-2; possible D gene TRBD1, 5 bases. V dropped 10 bases and J dropped 8 bases, with 19 bases sitting between them. The CDR3 contains 13 residues. CDR1 and CDR2 (germline): KGHDR, SFDVKD. CDR3 sequence (DNA): TGTGCCACGAGTAGGACGGGGGAGGCGGGCTACACCTTC. It codes for CATSRTGEAGYTF.

The CDR3 region is CASRSDSNQPQHF. As DNA, the CDR3 is TGTGCCAGCAGGAGCGATAGCAATCAGCCCCAGCATTTT. This chain uses TRBV6-5 with TRBJ1-5, with no clear D. The length of the CDR3 is 13 residues. Germline values: CDR1 MNHEY, CDR2 SVGAGI. V was shortened by 6 bases and J by 0 bases, with 6 bases between the two germline ends.

The genes are TRBV30 and TRBJ2-3; D call uncertain. The CDR3 sequence is 11 residues long. CDR1 is GTSNPN, CDR2 SVGIG, per germline (reference sequence). V was pared by 4 bases and J by 2 bases, with 4 bases between. The CDR3 is CAWTNTDTQYF. The CDR3 DNA reads TGTGCCTGGACTAACACAGATACGCAGTATTTT.

This chain links TRBV15 with TRBJ2-1, with 8 bases identical to TRBD1. The J segment lost 9 bases and the V segment lost 2 bases, leaving 3 bases of the junction unmatched. The germline V gene encodes CDR1 LNHNV and CDR2 YYDKDF (reference sequence). This CDR3 has 13 residues. DNA for the CDR3: TGTGCCACCAGCAGAAGACAGGGGACTGAGCAGTTCTTC. Protein product: CATSRRQGTEQFF.